A single sample is the source of the 26 T cell receptor beta chains below, sequenced in a study of cytomegalovirus exposure and HLA in healthy donors. A multiplex PCR was run with 60 Vbeta primers and 13 Jbeta primers. Data came from immunoSEQ multiplex PCR; TCRdb stores just in-frame clones and leaves some out. Here the sample spans 150,000 to 200,000 clones, more than 70% being singletons. Sequencing was performed on PBMCs. These receptor sequences come from a male donor in good health and CMV-seronegative.

This sequence joins TRBV14 and TRBJ2-7, with 9 bases lining up with TRBD1. V gave up 1 base and J gave up 3 bases; unmatched junction bases: 13. CDR1 and CDR2 (germline): SGHDN, FVKESK. The CDR3 has 18 residues. The CDR3 nucleotides read TGTGCCAGCAGCCAAGCTTCAAACGGGGGACAGGGCGTCTACGAGCAGTACTTC. This sequence encodes CASSQASNGGQGVYEQYF.

The rearrangement links TRBV19 to TRBJ2-1; tentatively, D is TRBD2 (8 bases). The germline CDR1 and CDR2 sequences are LNHDA and SQIVND (reference sequence). Between the trimmed V and J ends, which lost 11 bases and 2 bases, there was a span of 16 bases. This CDR3 spans 14 amino acids. The CDR3: CAAGGRGAYNEQFF. The DNA for the CDR3 is TGTGCCGCGGGGGGCAGGGGGGCCTACAATGAGCAGTTCTTC.

The V gene is TRBV5-1, the J gene TRBJ2-6, with a weak D call TRBD2 (6 bases). Deletions cut 0 bases from V and 2 bases from J, with 6 bases between. The CDR3 sequence is 15 residues long. CDR1 and CDR2 (germline): SGHRS, YFSETQ. This CDR3 reads CASSLERAGANVLTF. The CDR3 DNA sequence: TGCGCCAGCAGCTTGGAGCGGGCTGGGGCCAACGTCCTGACTTTC. The full variable domain, completed using reference TRBV5-1 and TRBJ2-6, is KAGVTQTPRYLIKTRGQQVTLSCSPISGHRSVSWYQQTPGQGLQFLFEYFSETQRNKGNFPGRFSGRQFSNSRSEMNVSTLELGDSALYLCASSLERAGANVLTFGAGSRLTVL.

This clone has a handful of counts. This rearrangement joins TRBV10-3 to TRBJ1-5, with a weak D call TRBD1 (5 bases). With 8 bases removed from V and 4 bases from J, the gap between germline ends came to 18 bases. Germline lookup yields CDR1 ENHRY and CDR2 SYGVKD. This CDR3 has 15 amino acids. In DNA form, the CDR3 reads TGTGCCATCGGGGTGGGCAGGGCGGGAAATCAGCCCCAGCATTTT. Translating gives CAIGVGRAGNQPQHF.

The CDR3 DNA sequence: TGTGCCAGTACACAGAGCTCTGGAAACACCATATATTTT. The encoded protein is CASTQSSGNTIYF. The chain couples TRBV19 to TRBJ1-3; D is undetermined. The CDR3 loop spans 13 amino acids. Germline CDR1 is LNHDA and CDR2 is SQIVND (reference sequence). V lost 7 bases, J lost 0 bases, and 7 bases lay in between.

V gene TRBV4-1 combines with J gene TRBJ2-5; 13 bases line up with TRBD2. The CDR3 is made up of 15 amino acids. Looked up from germline, CDR1 is MGHRA and CDR2 is YSYEKL. With V trimmed by 6 bases and J by 4 bases, 5 bases remained unmatched. The CDR3 here is CASRLTSGRGETQYF. The CDR3 DNA is TGCGCCAGCAGGCTCACTAGCGGGAGGGGAGAGACCCAGTACTTC.

V usage is TRBV7-3 and J usage is TRBJ1-1; 10 bases are shared with TRBD1. CDR1 and CDR2 from the germline V gene are SGHTA and FQGTGA. There are 13 residues in the CDR3. V dropped 9 bases and J dropped 5; count of bases not matched to a gene: 6. The CDR3, as DNA: TGTGCCAGTGGGACAGGGGCGAATACTGAAGCTTTCTTT. This codes for CASGTGANTEAFF.

The CDR3 bases are TGTGCCAGCGGGGATACAGGGGGCGATGAGCAGTTCTTC. It specifies CASGDTGGDEQFF. The chain joins TRBV6-5 to TRBJ2-1; TRBD1 aligns across 9 bases. The CDR3 consists of 13 residues. Germline V CDR1 and CDR2: MNHEY, SVGAGI. The junction had 7 bases not matched to a gene; V was cut back by 8 bases and J by 8 bases.

The chain has TRBV7-9 and TRBJ2-7; 7 positions agree with TRBD2. CDR3 size: 17 residues. The germline V gene has CDR1 SEHNR and CDR2 FQNEAQ (reference sequence). J lost 3 bases, V lost 3 bases, and 14 bases had no gene match. As DNA, the CDR3 is TGTGCCAGCAGCTTCCAGTACGGGGTAGCGGGTTTCTACGAGCAGTACTTC. This translates into CASSFQYGVAGFYEQYF. Full variable domain (rest looked up from reference TRBV7-9 and TRBJ2-7): DTGVSQNPRHKITKRGQNVTFRCDPISEHNRLYWYRQTLGQGPEFLTYFQNEAQLEKSRLLSDRFSAERPKGSFSTLEIQRTEQGDSAMYLCASSFQYGVAGFYEQYFGPGTRLTVT.

This clone was observed a handful of times. The V gene is TRBV6-1, the J gene TRBJ2-1, with a tentative D call TRBD2 (5 bases). The CDR3 consists of 13 residues. Germline loops: CDR1 MNHNS, CDR2 SASEGT. Trimming pared 2 bases from V and 12 bases from J, leaving 14 bases between. The CDR3 reads CASSELEGWGQFF. The CDR3 nucleotides are TGTGCCAGCAGTGAATTAGAGGGATGGGGGCAGTTCTTC.

V and J are TRBV5-4 and TRBJ2-7; 10 bases align to TRBD1. This CDR3 is 15 amino acids long. Germline V gene lookup returns CDR1 SGHNT and CDR2 YYREEE (reference sequence). Germline trimming cut 0 bases from V and 7 bases from J; bases unmatched to any gene: 7. This CDR3 reads CASSLALDRGREQYF. Here the CDR3 DNA reads TGTGCCAGCAGCTTGGCTCTTGACAGGGGGCGTGAGCAGTACTTC.

The chain combines TRBV11-2 with TRBJ2-5; 8 positions agree with TRBD2. V lost 5 bases and J lost 4; bases outside the gene matches: 12. CDR1 is SGHAT and CDR2 is FQNNGV in the germline V gene. This CDR3 contains 16 residues. The CDR3, as DNA: TGTGCCAGCAGCCCCTTTACGGGGGGGCAGGGAGAGACCCAGTACTTC. This sequence encodes CASSPFTGGQGETQYF.

This chain joins TRBV27 and TRBJ2-1; D gene unclear. The CDR3 consists of 17 residues. V lost 5 bases and J 0 bases, leaving 17 bases between the germline ends. Germline V lookup: CDR1 MNHEY, CDR2 SMNVEV (reference sequence). The CDR3 nucleotides are TGTGCCAGCAGTGGTTCAGAGGCGCGAAGCTCCTACAATGAGCAGTTCTTC. It yields the protein CASSGSEARSSYNEQFF.

This chain uses TRBV7-9 with TRBJ1-4, with D possibly being TRBD1 (6 bases). Trimming removed 6 bases at V and 5 bases at J, with 16 bases between. Germline loops: CDR1 SEHNR, CDR2 FQNEAQ (reference sequence). The CDR3 is 15 residues long. This CDR3 is CASSFSGVWNEKLFF. The CDR3 coding sequence is TGTGCCAGCAGTTTTTCAGGGGTTTGGAATGAAAAACTGTTTTTT.

The genes are TRBV28 and TRBJ2-3, with D unresolved. Germline values: CDR1 MDHEN, CDR2 SYDVKM. This CDR3 has 14 amino acids. Trimming cost V 4 bases and J 6 bases, with 14 bases left between them. The DNA for the CDR3 is TGTGCCAGCAGTTCTCGGCAGGTCCGGGATACGCAGTATTTT. Encoded protein: CASSSRQVRDTQYF.

This chain connects TRBV7-8 to TRBJ2-1; D not certain. The CDR3 extends over 15 amino acids. Trimming removed 4 bases at V and 2 bases at J, with 12 bases between. Germline V gene lookup returns CDR1 SGHVS and CDR2 FQNEAQ. The CDR3 DNA reads as TGTGCCAGCAGCTCACGAGGCACGACCTACAATGAGCAGTTCTTC. The encoded protein is CASSSRGTTYNEQFF. Together with reference TRBV7-8 and TRBJ2-1, the CDR3 gives the full variable domain: GAGVSQSPRYKVAKRGQDVALRCDPISGHVSLFWYQQALGQGPEFLTYFQNEAQLDKSGLPSDRFFAERPEGSVSTLKIQRTQQEDSAVYLCASSSRGTTYNEQFFGPGTRLTVL.

The rearrangement uses TRBV27 and TRBJ2-7; 12 bases are shared with TRBD2. This CDR3 spans 14 amino acids. Germline CDR1 is MNHEY and CDR2 is SMNVEV (reference sequence). With 10 bases clipped from V and 1 base from J, the junction kept 5 bases outside the gene matches. CDR3 nucleotides: TGTGCCACCAGACTAGCGGGGGATTCCTACGAGCAGTACTTC. Amino acid sequence: CATRLAGDSYEQYF.

This chain connects TRBV19 to TRBJ2-7; the match to TRBD2 covers 9 bases. The CDR3 covers 16 residues. Trimming took 2 bases from V and 2 from J; bases not matched to a gene: 7. Germline CDR1 is LNHDA and CDR2 is SQIVND (reference sequence). In nucleotides, the CDR3 is TGTGCCAGTAGTATAATAGCGGGGGACTTACCCTACGAGCAGTACTTC. Residues: CASSIIAGDLPYEQYF.

This chain uses TRBV5-1 with TRBJ2-1; 8 nucleotides agree with TRBD2. The CDR3 runs 16 residues. V lost 6 bases to trimming and J lost 6 bases; unmatched junction nucleotides: 14. In germline, CDR1 is SGHRS, CDR2 YFSETQ. CDR3 sequence (DNA): TGCGCCAGCACCCCCGAATATAGCGGGACCAGCAATGAGCAGTTCTTC. Translated: CASTPEYSGTSNEQFF.

In the case of this clone: The sample contains more than one DNA sequence encoding this CDR3. This chain connects TRBV27 to TRBJ1-2, with D tentatively TRBD1 (6 bases). The ends were cut back, 6 bases at V and 2 bases at J, with 10 bases in the middle. The CDR3 has 13 amino acids. The germline V gene has CDR1 MNHEY and CDR2 SMNVEV (reference sequence). CDR3 bases: TGTGCCAGCAGCTTAACAGGGAACTATGGCTACACCTTC. As protein: CASSLTGNYGYTF.

The chain uses TRBV27 and TRBJ2-4, with D tentatively TRBD2 (6 bases). V lost 6 bases and J 6 bases, leaving 12 bases between the germline ends. Germline V gene sequence: CDR1 MNHEY, CDR2 SMNVEV (reference sequence). The CDR3 runs to 13 residues. The CDR3 is CASSPWGVNIQYF. Here the CDR3 DNA reads TGTGCCAGCAGCCCCTGGGGGGTAAACATTCAGTACTTC.

The chain is built from TRBV18 and TRBJ1-4; 7 nucleotides line up with TRBD1. Germline CDR1 KGHSH, CDR2 LQKENI. The CDR3 is 14 amino acids. V lost 5 bases and J lost 7; bases outside the gene matches: 7. The CDR3 sequence is CASSYRGEVEKLFF. The CDR3 DNA reads TGTGCCAGCTCATACAGGGGAGAGGTTGAAAAACTGTTTTTT.

This clone was detected a few times. This chain connects TRBV2 to TRBJ2-7, with a possible D match to TRBD2 (5 bases). The CDR3 has 13 amino acids. Germline lookup yields CDR1 SNHLY and CDR2 FYNNEI. V was trimmed by 1 base and J by 6 bases, leaving 10 bases between them. The CDR3 coding sequence is TGTGCCAGCAGTGAAGATCGGCTAGCCGAGCAGTACTTC. Translating it yields CASSEDRLAEQYF.

This chain links TRBV10-1 with TRBJ2-3; TRBD2 matches at 7 bases. The CDR3 covers 13 residues. V lost 8 bases to trimming and J lost 3 bases; unmatched junction nucleotides: 5. Germline V gene lookup returns CDR1 WNHNN and CDR2 SYGVQD (reference sequence). The chain's CDR3 is CASGGEGTDTQYF. CDR3 nucleotides: TGCGCCAGCGGAGGGGAGGGGACAGATACGCAGTATTTT.

This clone came up once. The rearrangement joins TRBV6-1 to TRBJ2-7; 10 bases align to TRBD1. This CDR3 has 16 amino acids. The germline V gene has CDR1 MNHNS and CDR2 SASEGT. V lost 0 bases and J lost 4; bases outside the gene matches: 6. CDR3 bases: TGTGCCAGCAGTGAAGCGGGGACAGGGGTTTTATACGAGCAGTACTTC. Translated: CASSEAGTGVLYEQYF.

The chain links TRBV5-1 to TRBJ2-2, with 10 bases lining up with TRBD2. This CDR3 is 15 amino acids long. The V gene end was trimmed by 4 bases and the J gene end by 6 bases; junction bases not matched to a gene: 6. Per the germline V gene, CDR1 is SGHRS and CDR2 is YFSETQ. The CDR3 sequence: CASSPGTSVAGELFF. Here the CDR3 DNA reads TGCGCCAGCAGCCCCGGGACTAGCGTTGCCGGGGAGCTGTTTTTT.